This note documents a single T cell receptor (beta chain) sequence. Its matching antigen is unknown. The germline gives CDR1 SGHVS, CDR2 FQNEAQ. V lost 3 bases and J 5 bases, leaving 13 bases between the germline ends. This CDR3 is built from 14 residues. The time point: week 47, end of study. Each vaccine dose was 300 ug of mutant IDH1 20-mer peptide, with topical imiquimod. This sample was included in a study of a mutant IDH1 vaccine in newly diagnosed glioma. Here immunoSEQ multiplex PCR was the method, and the copy in TCRdb shows in-frame clones only, minus some. The sample holds tens of thousands of clones, approximately 80% seen once.

This sequence was found in a man between 18 and 29 years old with glioma. Some clones in this sample may be carry-over from other donors' samples. J is TRBJ2-5 and V is TRBV7-8; D is unresolved. The source was PBMCs, collected from a glioma patient whose treatment included an IDH1 peptide vaccine. The CDR3 protein is CASSLTGYAETQYF. Written as DNA, the CDR3 is TGTGCCAGCAGCTTGACCGGGTATGCGGAGACCCAGTACTTC.